A selection of T cell receptor beta chains follows, all from one sample in a study of cytomegalovirus exposure and HLA in healthy donors. Generated by immunoSEQ multiplex PCR, the TCRdb table keeps only in-frame clones and is missing some. The sample comprises roughly 100,000 clones, 75% to 85% of which are singletons, and around 10% rests with the top ten. Sequenced input: PBMCs. The receptors derive from a woman aged 18-29 years in good health and CMV-seropositive. The CDR3 runs from the conserved cysteine through the conserved F or W. A D gene is named only where the DNA matches it firmly. Size tells how often a clone was seen (once, few, many) or the class of an expanded clone, and some rows leave it out.

V gene	J gene	D gene	clone size	CDR3 DNA	CDR3 protein
TRBV4-2	TRBJ2-3	TRBD2	.	TGTGCCAGCAGCCAATCGGATATCCGGGGGGGCCGGATTGGCACAGATACGCAGTATTTT	CASSQSDIRGGRIGTDTQYF
TRBV27	TRBJ2-4	TRBD2	once	TGTGCCAGCAGTTTAGTTCGGGGGGGCGGCATTCAGTACTTC	CASSLVRGGGIQYF
TRBV7-7	TRBJ2-5	TRBD1	.	TGTGCCAGCAGCCGGGGCGGGACAGGGGGAGAGACCCAGTACTTC	CASSRGGTGGETQYF
TRBV18	TRBJ1-2	TRBD1	.	TGTGCCAGCTCACTGGGACAGGGATCGACGGGCTACACCTTC	CASSLGQGSTGYTF
TRBV10-1	TRBJ2-1	TRBD1	.	TGCGCCAGCAGTGCCATAGGACAGGGTAATGAGCAGTTCTTC	CASSAIGQGNEQFF
TRBV5-6	TRBJ2-1	TRBD1	.	TGTGCCAGCGCCGGGACAGCAACCTACAATGAGCAGTTCTTC	CASAGTATYNEQFF
TRBV7-3	TRBJ1-1	.	.	TGTGCCAGCAGACCATCGGGTGGCACTGAAGCTTTCTTT	CASRPSGGTEAFF
TRBV28	TRBJ2-5	.	.	TGTGCCAGCAGTTTTGCGGGCGACGGGGAGACCCAGTACTTC	CASSFAGDGETQYF
TRBV7-2	TRBJ1-4	.	.	TGTGCCAGCAGCTTTATATGGGACTCCAGGGTAAATGAAAAACTGTTTTTT	CASSFIWDSRVNEKLFF
TRBV5-1	TRBJ1-1	.	.	TGCGCCAGCAGCTTGGTATGGACCCCTGAGGGGAACACTGAAGCTTTCTTT	CASSLVWTPEGNTEAFF
TRBV6-5	TRBJ2-7	.	.	TGTGCCAGCAGCACTCCCACCGAGCAGTACTTC	CASSTPTEQYF
TRBV7-9	TRBJ2-3	TRBD1	many	TGTGCCAGCAGCGCCCTCTGGACAGGGACCACAGATACGCAGTATTTT	CASSALWTGTTDTQYF
TRBV7-9	TRBJ1-1	TRBD1	.	TGTGCCAGCACCAGTTTAGGGACAGGGAACACTGAAGCTTTCTTT	CASTSLGTGNTEAFF
TRBV27	TRBJ2-1	.	.	TGTGCCAGCAGTTTAGGTAGAGGGTCGGAGCAGTTCTTC	CASSLGRGSEQFF
TRBV5-1	TRBJ1-1	.	.	TGCGCCAGCAGCCTGAACAGGGTCACTGAAGCTTTCTTT	CASSLNRVTEAFF
TRBV5-1	TRBJ2-1	TRBD1	.	TGCGCCAGCAGCAATGGACAGGTCGGTTACAATGAGCAGTTCTTC	CASSNGQVGYNEQFF
TRBV18	TRBJ2-1	.	.	TGTGCCAGCTCACCCACTAGCCGAGAGGATGAGCAGTTCTTC	CASSPTSREDEQFF
TRBV5-1	TRBJ2-1	TRBD2	.	TGCGCCAGCAGACCCTCGGGGGGGCCTTACAATGAGCAGTTCTTC	CASRPSGGPYNEQFF
TRBV2	TRBJ2-5	.	.	TGTGCCAGCAGTGAATCCCCGGGGGCCCAGTACTTC	CASSESPGAQYF
TRBV15	TRBJ2-1	TRBD2	.	TGTGCCACCAGCAGGCTAGCGGGATCCTACAATGAGCAGTTCTTC	CATSRLAGSYNEQFF
TRBV6-7	TRBJ1-5	.	.	TGTGCCAGCAGCAGATGCAGGTGGAATCAGCCCCAGCATTTT	CASSRCRWNQPQHF
TRBV4-1	TRBJ2-7	.	.	TGCGCCAGCAGCGAAGGACAGTGGGCCTACGAGCAGTACTTC	CASSEGQWAYEQYF
TRBV11-2	TRBJ2-1	TRBD2	.	TGTGCCAGCAGCTTAGAGGGAGCGGGGGGGAGAAATGAGCAGTTCTTC	CASSLEGAGGRNEQFF
TRBV5-6	TRBJ1-2	.	.	TGTGCCAGCAGCTTGCTGGGCGGGGCTAACTATGGCTACACCTTC	CASSLLGGANYGYTF
TRBV5-4	TRBJ2-1	TRBD2	.	TGTGCCAGCAGCTTAGGACTAGCGGGGGGGATATACAATGAGCAGTTCTTC	CASSLGLAGGIYNEQFF
TRBV4-2	TRBJ1-1	.	.	TGTGCCAGCAGCCAAGTGGGCAGCCTACGAAGCATGAACACTGAAGCTTTCTTT	CASSQVGSLRSMNTEAFF
TRBV7-6	TRBJ2-3	TRBD2	.	TGTGCCAGCAGCTTAGGGGCTGGGCGGGGGACAGATACGCAGTATTTT	CASSLGAGRGTDTQYF
TRBV4-2	TRBJ2-5	.	.	TGTGCCAGCAGCCCGGAAACGGGGGTGGAGACCCAGTACTTC	CASSPETGVETQYF
TRBV19	TRBJ1-5	.	.	TGTGCCAGTAGTATAACAGGGATTCAGCCCCAGCATTTT	CASSITGIQPQHF
TRBV7-2	TRBJ2-7	TRBD1	few	TGTGCCAGCAGCCCAAACCGGGACAGGCGATACGAGCAGTACTTC	CASSPNRDRRYEQYF
TRBV28	TRBJ2-6	.	.	TGTGCCAGCAGTCGGCTCGCCGACCAGGTAACTGGGGCCAACGTCCTGACTTTC	CASSRLADQVTGANVLTF
TRBV5-1	TRBJ1-1	TRBD1	.	TGCGCCAGCAGCTTGGCGGGACAGGGACCTGAAGCTTTCTTT	CASSLAGQGPEAFF
TRBV12-2	TRBJ1-3	.	few	TGTGCAAGTCGCTCCCCCATCTCTGGAAACACCATATATTTT	CASRSPISGNTIYF
TRBV7-8	TRBJ2-3	TRBD2	.	TGTGCCAGCAGCTTAGCGTCGACTAGCGGGGGGTCAGATACGCAGTATTTT	CASSLASTSGGSDTQYF
TRBV5-6	TRBJ1-2	.	.	TGTGCCAGCAGCGATAGAGGATCCTATGGCTACACCTTC	CASSDRGSYGYTF
TRBV5-1	TRBJ2-3	.	.	TGCGCCAGCAGCTCAGTACAGGACGGTACGCAGTATTTT	CASSSVQDGTQYF
TRBV28	TRBJ2-7	.	few	TGTGCCAGCAGTTTATCCGGAGGTGGCTACGAGCAGTACTTC	CASSLSGGGYEQYF
TRBV2	TRBJ2-7	.	.	TGTGCCAGCAGGCCTCAGGGACACCTCGGGAACGAGCAGTACTTC	CASRPQGHLGNEQYF
TRBV7-3	TRBJ2-3	.	.	TGTGCCAGCGGACTTCTTGGACGAACAGATACGCAGTATTTT	CASGLLGRTDTQYF
TRBV7-3	TRBJ1-1	TRBD1	.	TGTGCCAGCAGCCCCCAGACAGGGGGGAACACTGAAGCTTTCTTT	CASSPQTGGNTEAFF
TRBV29-1	TRBJ2-3	TRBD1	once	TGCAGCCTCAGACAGGGAGCGAGCACAGATACGCAGTATTTT	CSLRQGASTDTQYF
TRBV29-1	TRBJ2-7	.	.	TGCAGCGTTTTGACTAGGGGGCGGTGGGTCGCCTACGAGCAGTACTTC	CSVLTRGRWVAYEQYF
TRBV5-4	TRBJ2-1	TRBD2	.	TGTGCCAGCAGCATAAGCGGGGGAGGCTACAATGAGCAGTTCTTC	CASSISGGGYNEQFF
TRBV5-1	TRBJ2-5	.	.	TGCGCCAGCAACCGACGCGGGTTTGTACCCCCACAAGAGACCCAGTACTTC	CASNRRGFVPPQETQYF
TRBV27	TRBJ2-5	TRBD1	few	TGTGCCAGCAGTTCCTTGACAGGGGGAGAGACCCAGTACTTC	CASSSLTGGETQYF
TRBV4-2	TRBJ1-1	TRBD1	.	TGTGCCAGCAGCCCCAAAACAGGGGGCACTGAAGCTTTCTTT	CASSPKTGGTEAFF
TRBV7-6	TRBJ2-5	TRBD2	.	TGTGCCAGCAGCTTAGGTAGTAGCGGGGCTACGGGGACCCAGTACTTC	CASSLGSSGATGTQYF
TRBV2	TRBJ1-6	TRBD1	.	TGTGCCAGCAGTGACGGGGACAGGGGGCTGAAGAATAATTCACCCCTCCACTTT	CASSDGDRGLKNNSPLHF
TRBV19	TRBJ1-1	.	.	TGTGCCAGTAGTATAGATCTCGAGGAGAGGGCTTTCTTT	CASSIDLEERAFF
TRBV5-1	TRBJ2-2	TRBD2	.	TGCGCCAGCAGCTCGGGACTAGCGGGGGGTGACTGGGAGCTGTTTTTT	CASSSGLAGGDWELFF
TRBV30	TRBJ2-7	TRBD2	.	TGTGCCTGGAGAAGACCGACTAGCGGCCCCTACGAGCAGTACTTC	CAWRRPTSGPYEQYF
TRBV7-6	TRBJ2-5	.	.	TGTGCCAGCAGCGGAATGGGACTGCTAGGCGGGGAGACCCAGTACTTC	CASSGMGLLGGETQYF
TRBV6-5	TRBJ1-5	.	few	TGTGCCAGCAGTTACTCGGCAGGGGAGGGACAGCCCCAGCATTTT	CASSYSAGEGQPQHF